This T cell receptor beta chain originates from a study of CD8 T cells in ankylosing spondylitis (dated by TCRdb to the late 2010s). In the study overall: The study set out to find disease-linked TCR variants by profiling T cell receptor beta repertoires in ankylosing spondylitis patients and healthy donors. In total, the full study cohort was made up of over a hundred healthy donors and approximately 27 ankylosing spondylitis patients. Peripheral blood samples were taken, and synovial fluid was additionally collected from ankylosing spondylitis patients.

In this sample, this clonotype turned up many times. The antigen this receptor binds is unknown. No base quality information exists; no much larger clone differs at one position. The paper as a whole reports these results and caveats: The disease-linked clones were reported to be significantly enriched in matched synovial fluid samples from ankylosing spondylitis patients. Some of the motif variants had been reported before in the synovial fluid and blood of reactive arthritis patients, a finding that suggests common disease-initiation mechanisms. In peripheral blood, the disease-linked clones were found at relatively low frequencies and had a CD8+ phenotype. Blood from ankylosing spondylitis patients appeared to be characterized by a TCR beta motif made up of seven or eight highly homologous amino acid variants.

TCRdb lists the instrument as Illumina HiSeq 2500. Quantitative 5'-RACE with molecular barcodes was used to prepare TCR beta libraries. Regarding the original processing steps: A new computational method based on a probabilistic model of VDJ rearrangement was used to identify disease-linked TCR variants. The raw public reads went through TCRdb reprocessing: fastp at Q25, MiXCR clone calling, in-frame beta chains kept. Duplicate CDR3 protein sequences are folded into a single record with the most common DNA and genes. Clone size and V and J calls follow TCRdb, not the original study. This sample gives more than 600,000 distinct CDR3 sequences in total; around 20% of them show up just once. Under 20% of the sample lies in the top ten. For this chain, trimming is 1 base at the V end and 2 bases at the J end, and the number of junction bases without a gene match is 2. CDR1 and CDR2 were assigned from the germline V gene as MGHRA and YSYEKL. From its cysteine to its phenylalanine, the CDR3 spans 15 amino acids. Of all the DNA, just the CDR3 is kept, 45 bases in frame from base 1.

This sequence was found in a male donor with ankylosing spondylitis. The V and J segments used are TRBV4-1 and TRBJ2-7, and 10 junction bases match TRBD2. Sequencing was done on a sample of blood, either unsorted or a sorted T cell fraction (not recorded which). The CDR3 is CASSQATSGTYEQYF. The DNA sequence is TGCGCCAGCAGCCAAGCAACTAGCGGGACCTACGAGCAGTACTTC.